This T cell receptor beta chain derives from a study of shared clonotypes between healthy human individuals. Findings and limits, study-wide: Tissue TCR repertoires likely differ from these blood-only repertoires.

Note on this clone: The antigen remains undetermined.

Generated by immunoSEQ multiplex PCR, the TCRdb table keeps only in-frame clones and is missing some. Of about 1.1 million clones in the sample, around 78% were seen once. Losses at the gene ends were 6 bases for V and 3 bases for J; bases not matched to a gene: 5. Looked up from germline, CDR1 is SGDLS and CDR2 is YYNGEE. This CDR3 region has 15 residues. Sequencing was carried out using memory CD4+ T cells from PBMCs. Subset defined: CD45RA-negative fraction. This TCR was recovered from a man younger than 35 in good health. Some clones in this sample may be carry-over from other donors' samples. This rearrangement joins TRBV9 to TRBJ2-2; 10 positions agree with TRBD1. In DNA form, the CDR3 reads TGTGCCAGCATGACCGGACAGGGGGACACCGGGGAGCTGTTTTTT. Translation gives CASMTGQGDTGELFF.